This TCR beta chain was captured by sequencing in a study of blood T cell repertoires in COVID-19. In the study overall: COVID-19 samples, acute and convalescent, were from the United States, Italy and Spain. The analysed material was cDNA or gDNA that came from T cells, B-cell-depleted T cells, or PBMCs.

Germline V gene sequence: CDR1 SGHRS, CDR2 YFSETQ. The CDR3 loop spans 13 amino acids. V was trimmed by 4 bases and J by 7 bases, leaving 9 bases between them. Authors' processing steps: For nucleated cells, counts were estimated from reference gene primer amplification. Some clones are missing from TCRdb's copy, which holds only in-frame ones; the method was immunoSEQ multiplex PCR. The V and J calls and clone size are taken from that table; D and trimming were inferred from the DNA. Of over 150,000 clones listed, less than 90% were seen once; the top ten hold 6.5% to 8.5%. What was sequenced was peripheral blood. This sequence joins TRBV5-1 and TRBJ1-6; D gene ambiguous. The sequence was collected from an older woman with COVID-19, enrolled during active disease. CDR3 region: CASSRDLNSPLHF. DNA for the CDR3: TGCGCCAGCAGCCGGGATCTCAATTCACCCCTCCACTTT. Using reference TRBV5-1 and TRBJ1-6 for the parts outside the CDR3, the full variable domain is KAGVTQTPRYLIKTRGQQVTLSCSPISGHRSVSWYQQTPGQGLQFLFEYFSETQRNKGNFPGRFSGRQFSNSRSEMNVSTLELGDSALYLCASSRDLNSPLHFGNGTRLTVT.